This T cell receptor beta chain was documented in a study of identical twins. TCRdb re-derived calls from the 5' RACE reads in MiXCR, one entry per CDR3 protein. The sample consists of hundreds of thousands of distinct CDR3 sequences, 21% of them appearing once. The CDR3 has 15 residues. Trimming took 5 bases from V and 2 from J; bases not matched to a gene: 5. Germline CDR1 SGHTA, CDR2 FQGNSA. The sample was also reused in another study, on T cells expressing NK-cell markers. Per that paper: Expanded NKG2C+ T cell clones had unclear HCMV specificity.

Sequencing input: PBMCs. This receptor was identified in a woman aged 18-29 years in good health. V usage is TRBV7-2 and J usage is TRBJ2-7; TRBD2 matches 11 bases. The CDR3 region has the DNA TGTGCCAGCAGCCACAGACTAGCGGGAACCTACGAGCAGTACTTC. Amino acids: CASSHRLAGTYEQYF.